This T cell receptor beta chain derives from a study of T cell clonotyping in hematopoietic cell transplantation. Study-wide background: Pretransplant recipient samples were taken after cytoreduction.

With regard to this clone: Its antigen is undetermined.

Time point given: recipient sample about 28 days before transplant, after cytoreduction. Points from the study as a whole: Few recipient clonotypes overlapped donors; over 95% were de novo at given depth.

The method was immunoSEQ multiplex PCR; TCRdb's version includes in-frame clones alone and lacks a portion of them. The sample has tens of thousands of clones, roughly 95% seen once. Specimen: peripheral blood mononuclear cells, collected before stem cell transplant. The receptor comes from a woman in her forties or fifties with acute myeloid leukemia. Some clones in this sample may be carry-over from other donors' samples.

The CDR3, as DNA: TGTGCCAGCAGTTCGCCGGGGAACTACGAGCAGTACTTC. Translation gives CASSSPGNYEQYF. The J gene is TRBJ2-7, the V gene TRBV27, with D perhaps TRBD2 (5 bases). V was pared by 4 bases and J by 3 bases, with 10 bases between. The CDR3 is 13 amino acids. Germline V gene data show CDR1 as MNHEY and CDR2 as SMNVEV (reference sequence).